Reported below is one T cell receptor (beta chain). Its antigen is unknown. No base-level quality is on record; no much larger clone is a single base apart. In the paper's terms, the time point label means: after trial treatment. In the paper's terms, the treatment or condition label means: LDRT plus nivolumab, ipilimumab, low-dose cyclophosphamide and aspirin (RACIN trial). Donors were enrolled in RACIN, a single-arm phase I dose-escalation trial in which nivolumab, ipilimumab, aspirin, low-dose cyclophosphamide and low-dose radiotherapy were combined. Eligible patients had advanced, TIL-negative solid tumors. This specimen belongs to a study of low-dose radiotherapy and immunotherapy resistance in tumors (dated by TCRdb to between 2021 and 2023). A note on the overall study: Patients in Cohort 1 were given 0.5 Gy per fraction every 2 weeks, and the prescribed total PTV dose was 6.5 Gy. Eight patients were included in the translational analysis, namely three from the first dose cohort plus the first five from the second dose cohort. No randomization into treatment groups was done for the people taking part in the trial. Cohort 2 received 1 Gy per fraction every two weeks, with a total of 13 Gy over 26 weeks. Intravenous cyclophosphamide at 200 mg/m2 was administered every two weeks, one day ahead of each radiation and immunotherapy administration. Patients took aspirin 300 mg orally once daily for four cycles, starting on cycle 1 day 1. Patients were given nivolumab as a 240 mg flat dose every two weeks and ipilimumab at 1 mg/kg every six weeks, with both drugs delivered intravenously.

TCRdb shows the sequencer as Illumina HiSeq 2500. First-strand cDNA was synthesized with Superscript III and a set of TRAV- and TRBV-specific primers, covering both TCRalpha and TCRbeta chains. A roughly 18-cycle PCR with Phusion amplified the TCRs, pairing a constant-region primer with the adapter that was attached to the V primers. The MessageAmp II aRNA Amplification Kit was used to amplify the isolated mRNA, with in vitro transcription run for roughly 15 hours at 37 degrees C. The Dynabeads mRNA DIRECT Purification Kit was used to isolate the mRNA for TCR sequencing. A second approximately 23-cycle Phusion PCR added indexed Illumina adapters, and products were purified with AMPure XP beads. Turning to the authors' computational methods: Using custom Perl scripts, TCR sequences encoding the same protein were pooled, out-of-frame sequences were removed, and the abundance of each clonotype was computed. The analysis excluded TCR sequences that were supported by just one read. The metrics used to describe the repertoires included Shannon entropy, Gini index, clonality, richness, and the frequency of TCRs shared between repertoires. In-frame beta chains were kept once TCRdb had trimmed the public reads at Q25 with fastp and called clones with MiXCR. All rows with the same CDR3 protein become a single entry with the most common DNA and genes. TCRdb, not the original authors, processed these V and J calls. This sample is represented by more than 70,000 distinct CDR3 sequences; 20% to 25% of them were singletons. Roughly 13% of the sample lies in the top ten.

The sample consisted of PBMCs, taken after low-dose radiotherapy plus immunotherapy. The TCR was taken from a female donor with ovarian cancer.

Here the CDR3 is given as CASSLEGSRRNTEAFF. The DNA is as follows: TGTGCCAGCAGCTTAGAAGGCTCTCGCCGGAACACTGAAGCTTTCTTT. The chain was built from TRBV7-2 and TRBJ1-1; the D gene is unclear. The CDR3 goes from the cysteine to the phenylalanine over 16 residues. The kept DNA is CDR3 alone, 48 bases in frame from the first base. V and J lose 1 base and 1 base, and a span of 13 bases separates them. CDR1 SGHTA and CDR2 FQGNSA were looked up in the germline V gene.